The 14 T cell receptor beta chains given below trace back to one sample, sequenced in a study of blood T cell repertoires in COVID-19. Data came from immunoSEQ multiplex PCR; TCRdb stores just in-frame clones and leaves some out. The table lists 35,000 to 45,000 clones, 70% to 90% of them singletons, with less than 7% in the top ten. Sequencing input: peripheral blood. The receptors were sampled from a man aged 50 to 60 with active COVID-19.

V and J are TRBV3-1 (or the pseudogene TRBV3-2) and TRBJ1-4; D is possibly TRBD1 (5 bases). V was cut by 0 bases and J by 8 bases, with 19 bases left in between. The CDR3 is 17 residues long. Germline assignment: CDR1 LGHDT and CDR2 YNNKEL (reference sequence). The CDR3 region is CASSQDFPVGGGEKLFF. In DNA, the CDR3 is TGTGCCAGCAGCCAAGATTTTCCCGTCGGGGGAGGGGAAAAACTGTTTTTT.

This rearrangement joins TRBV10-3 to TRBJ1-1; D gene uncertain. Per the germline V gene, CDR1 is ENHRY and CDR2 is SYGVKD. The germline V and J ends were trimmed by 8 bases and 6 bases, with 13 bases remaining between them. This CDR3 has 12 amino acids. The CDR3 region is CAIAGTSAEAFF. The CDR3 coding sequence is TGTGCCATCGCAGGAACGTCTGCTGAAGCTTTCTTT.

The V and J genes are TRBV30 and TRBJ1-5, with a possible D match to TRBD1 (5 bases). Trimming shortened V by 0 bases and J by 3 bases, and 21 bases separated the two germline ends. CDR3 length equals 18 residues. Per germline, CDR1 GTSNPN and CDR2 SVGIG (reference sequence). CDR3 bases: TGTGCCTGGAGTGTAAGGGGCCCCCTTCCTTCACACAATCAGCCCCAGCATTTT. Its translation is CAWSVRGPLPSHNQPQHF.

This clone has just one count. The chain has TRBV18 and TRBJ1-2; 10 nucleotides agree with TRBD1. Germline CDR1 KGHSH, CDR2 LQKENI. The CDR3 is 18 amino acids. Trimming took 6 bases from V and 0 from J; bases not matched to a gene: 13. The DNA of the CDR3 is TGTGCCAGCTCGTCTTACCCGGGACAGGGGCAATCTAACTATGGCTACACCTTC. Its protein product is CASSSYPGQGQSNYGYTF.

The rearrangement links TRBV5-1 to TRBJ2-2; a weak D match, TRBD2 (6 bases). There are 15 residues in the CDR3. Trimming removed 5 bases from V and 2 bases from J, with 13 bases in between. Germline lookup yields CDR1 SGHRS and CDR2 YFSETQ. The DNA of the CDR3 is TGCGCCAGCAGGCTGGCGGGGATTAACACCGGGGAGCTGTTTTTT. Protein sequence: CASRLAGINTGELFF.

As for this clone: Other DNA sequences from this sample encode an identical CDR3 as well. The chain employs TRBV10-3 and TRBJ2-7; the D gene is possibly TRBD1 (5 bases). V lost 2 bases and J lost 3, with 5 bases in between. CDR3 size: 12 residues. The V gene's germline CDR1 is ENHRY and CDR2 SYGVKD. The DNA of the CDR3 is TGTGCCATCAGTGAGAGGGGCTACGAGCAGTACTTC. Translated, it gives CAISERGYEQYF.

The chain is built from TRBV4-2 and TRBJ2-5; 7 bases line up with TRBD2. The V segment lost 4 bases and the J segment 3 bases; nucleotides outside the gene matches: 5. The germline V gene encodes CDR1 LGHNA and CDR2 YNFKEQ. This CDR3 contains 14 residues. CDR3 residues: CASSPTGGKETQYF. The CDR3 DNA follows: TGTGCCAGCAGCCCAACCGGGGGGAAAGAGACCCAGTACTTC.

The table lists this clone with a count of one. The J gene is TRBJ1-5, the V gene TRBV25-1; D ambiguous. V was clipped by 5 bases and J by 2 bases, with 13 bases between them. The germline gives CDR1 MGHDK, CDR2 SYGVNS. The CDR3 spans 15 residues. The CDR3 sequence is CASSQAGIGNQPQHF. CDR3 DNA: TGTGCCAGCAGTCAAGCGGGTATTGGCAATCAGCCCCAGCATTTT.

This rearrangement joins TRBV11-2 to TRBJ2-3; weak D call: TRBD1 (5 bases). The V gene lost 4 bases and the J gene lost 4 bases, with 12 bases spanning the gap. The CDR3 spans 14 residues. Germline V gene lookup returns CDR1 SGHAT and CDR2 FQNNGV. The CDR3 bases are TGTGCCAGCAGCTCTTTGCGACAGCCAGATACGCAGTATTTT. It is translated as CASSSLRQPDTQYF.

In its sample, this clone ranks as medium-sized (0.01 to 0.1%). This chain uses TRBV7-9 with TRBJ1-2; D is unclear. Germline-derived CDR1 and CDR2 are SEHNR and FQNEAQ (reference sequence). V was pared by 1 base and J by 8 bases, with 11 bases between. This CDR3 is built from 13 residues. The CDR3 protein is CASSLGVRGGYTF. CDR3 sequence (DNA): TGTGCCAGCAGCTTAGGAGTTCGAGGAGGCTACACCTTC.

This chain links TRBV6-6 with TRBJ2-2; maybe TRBD2 (6 bases). The germline gives CDR1 MNHNY, CDR2 SVGAGI (reference sequence). V was pared by 6 bases and J by 5 bases, with 13 bases between. The CDR3 loop spans 14 amino acids. In DNA, the CDR3 is TGTGCCAGCAGAGAGGGACTCAAGACCGGGGAGCTGTTTTTT. The encoded protein is CASREGLKTGELFF.

V and J are TRBV6-5 and TRBJ2-5, with 7 bases fitting TRBD1. The germline gives CDR1 MNHEY, CDR2 SVGAGI. The CDR3 extends over 13 amino acids. Germline trimming cut 4 bases from V and 2 bases from J; bases unmatched to any gene: 1. The CDR3 DNA is TGTGCCAGCAGTTCGACAGGGCAAGAGACCCAGTACTTC. Its translation is CASSSTGQETQYF.

The chain couples TRBV15 to TRBJ2-3; D possibly corresponds to TRBD1 (5 bases). Trimming cost V 8 bases and J 2 bases, with 11 bases left between them. Germline loops: CDR1 LNHNV, CDR2 YYDKDF (reference sequence). The CDR3 contains 13 residues. CDR3 residues: CATQLGLTDTQYF. The CDR3 nucleotides are TGTGCCACCCAGCTGGGGCTCACAGATACGCAGTATTTT.

This clone was detected only a few times. This sequence joins TRBV18 and TRBJ1-1; 9 bases match TRBD1. V was pared by 0 bases and J by 5 bases, with 1 base of the junction left unmatched. This CDR3 has 14 amino acids. Germline V lookup: CDR1 KGHSH, CDR2 LQKENI. The CDR3 bases are TGTGCCAGCTCACCACCGGGACAGGGAACTGAAGCTTTCTTT. It encodes CASSPPGQGTEAFF. The full variable domain, rest sourced from reference TRBV18 and TRBJ1-1, is NAGVMQNPRHLVRRRGQEARLRCSPMKGHSHVYWYRQLPEEGLKFMVYLQKENIIDESGMPKERFSAEFPKEGPSILRIQQVVRGDSAAYFCASSPPGQGTEAFFGQGTRLTVV.